This T cell receptor (beta chain) was recovered during a study of T cells in Graves' hyperthyroidism and ophthalmopathy. Study details: Peripheral blood specimens were obtained at initial diagnosis, prior to any treatment. Study conclusions and caveats: Through a model of 13 V-J features, ophthalmopathy was separated from stable hyperthyroidism.

V shed 5 bases, J shed 2 bases, and the junction held 5 bases outside the gene matches. The CDR3 extends over 15 amino acids. Uncontrolled infections, other autoimmune diseases, pregnancy or lactation led to exclusion of patients. Fresh peripheral blood, 10 ml, was the source of the PBMCs. Using RNA transcripts as the source, TCR beta CDR3 regions were amplified. TCR CDR3 underwent first-round RT-PCR with the HTBI primer set. Using its own MiXCR run on the multiplex PCR reads, TCRdb lists one record per CDR3 protein. The repertoire consists of about 500,000 distinct CDR3 sequences, with around 15% occurring once and the leading ten covering roughly 18%. In its sample, this clonotype was seen many times. What it binds is not known.

The chain joins TRBV12-3 or TRBV12-4 to TRBJ2-5; 10 nucleotides align to TRBD2. Specimen: blood. The receptor's source is a woman aged 18-30 years with Graves' hyperthyroidism. The CDR3 loop is CASSRPGLAQETQYF. CDR3 DNA sequence: TGTGCCAGCAGTCGGCCGGGACTAGCGCAAGAGACCCAGTACTTC.